The 10 T cell receptor beta chains listed next were all sequenced from one sample in a study of blood T cells in healthy people across ages. With a J-beta primer mix and a sample-barcoded 5' primer, a second PCR ran roughly 6 to 11 cycles. TCRdb reprocessed the 5' RACE reads via MiXCR and lists one record per CDR3 protein. The profile shows 600,000 to 900,000 distinct CDR3 sequences, roughly 25% of them singletons. The data also belong to a second study, concerning T cells of mothers and their children.

The sample was blood. These receptors came from a boy aged 5-17 years in good health.

This clonotype was picked up a small number of times. The chain recombines TRBV5-5 with TRBJ2-1; D might be TRBD2 (6 bases). The CDR3 has 18 amino acids. The germline CDR1 and CDR2 sequences are SGHKS and YYEKEE (reference sequence). V gave up 3 bases and J gave up 5 bases, with 24 bases separating them. For the CDR3, the DNA is TGTGCCAGCAGCTATCATCCCCAAGGAGGGACGGAGAACAATGAGCAGTTCTTC. It translates to CASSYHPQGGTENNEQFF.

The chain has TRBV10-1 and TRBJ2-3; 7 positions match TRBD1. The CDR3 extends over 15 amino acids. Germline lookup yields CDR1 WNHNN and CDR2 SYGVQD (reference sequence). The V and J ends lost 4 bases and 3 bases, in that order; junction bases with no gene match: 7. CDR3 region: CASSAGEGATDTQYF. The CDR3 DNA is TGCGCCAGCAGTGCTGGAGAGGGGGCAACAGATACGCAGTATTTT.

This clonotype showed up just a few times. The chain couples TRBV2 to TRBJ1-3; D gene uncertain. Germline CDR1 reads SNHLY; CDR2 reads FYNNEI. CDR3 length: 13 amino acids. Trimming removed 2 bases at V and 2 bases at J, with 4 bases between. The CDR3 loop reads CASSETTGNTIYF. CDR3 sequence (DNA): TGTGCCAGCAGTGAAACAACTGGAAACACCATATATTTT.

About this clonotype itself: As the CDR3 is not closed by the conserved phenylalanine or tryptophan, this likely results from a read error. The V and J genes are TRBV28 and TRBJ2-7; D unresolved. The DNA end favors TRBJ2-1, so the J call may be wrong. The CDR3 spans 11 residues. Germline values: CDR1 MDHEN, CDR2 SYDVKM. CDR3 loop: CASSLYIEQFL. In nucleotides, the CDR3 is TGTGCCAGCAGTTTATATATAGAGCAGTTCCTC.

The rearrangement links TRBV10-3 to TRBJ2-3, with D unclear. Trimming pared 3 bases from V and 5 bases from J, leaving 12 bases between. There are 14 residues in the CDR3. Germline CDR1 ENHRY, CDR2 SYGVKD. CDR3 coding DNA: TGTGCCATCAGTGATGCAGGTCATGAAGATACGCAGTATTTT. Translating gives CAISDAGHEDTQYF.

V usage is TRBV20-1 and J usage is TRBJ1-5; D may be TRBD1 (6 bases). Germline V gene sequence: CDR1 DFQATT, CDR2 SNEGSKA (reference sequence). Trimming stripped 1 base from V and 2 bases from J, with 15 bases between. CDR3 size: 16 residues. CDR3 nucleotide sequence: TGCAGTGCTAGAGGCACAGGGCGAGAGGGCAATCAGCCCCAGCATTTT. It encodes CSARGTGREGNQPQHF.

J is TRBJ2-7 and V is TRBV28; D perhaps matches TRBD1 (6 bases). Deletions cut 2 bases from V and 6 bases from J, with 8 bases between. The CDR3 totals 12 residues. Germline V gene lookup returns CDR1 MDHEN and CDR2 SYDVKM. The CDR3 coding sequence is TGTGCCAGCAGTTTACAGGGGCGCGAGCAGTACTTC. Translating gives CASSLQGREQYF.

There are a few counts of this clonotype. V and J are TRBV20-1 and TRBJ2-5; 7 nucleotides agree with TRBD2. Germline V gives CDR1 DFQATT, CDR2 SNEGSKA (reference sequence). V gave up 3 bases and J gave up 1 base; unmatched junction bases: 8. The CDR3 extends over 15 amino acids. The CDR3 spells CSASDPGTIQETQYF. The DNA for the CDR3 is TGCAGTGCTAGTGACCCAGGGACTATCCAAGAGACCCAGTACTTC.

Concerning this clonotype itself: A junction end diverges from the germline sequence, so it may reflect a read error. The chain employs TRBV5-1 and TRBJ1-2; 10 bases match TRBD1. The germline CDR1 and CDR2 sequences are SGHRS and YFSETQ. This CDR3 is built from 14 residues. The CDR3 nucleotides read TGCACCAGCAGCCGCGACCGGGACAGGGGTGGCTACACCTTC. Its protein is CTSSRDRDRGGYTF.

This clonotype was recorded a few times. This sequence joins TRBV7-9 and TRBJ1-2; 8 bases align to TRBD1. After removal of 0 bases from V and 1 base from J, the junction contained 7 bases not matched to a gene. Germline-derived CDR1 and CDR2 are SEHNR and FQNEAQ (reference sequence). CDR3 length: 17 amino acids. DNA of the CDR3: TGTGCCAGCAGCTTAGCAGGGACAGGCGAATTTAACTATGGCTACACCTTC. Translation gives CASSLAGTGEFNYGYTF.